This paragraph reports one TCR beta chain. The data originate from a study of shared clonotypes between healthy human individuals. Here immunoSEQ multiplex PCR was the method, and the copy in TCRdb shows in-frame clones only, minus some. The data hold some 2,000,000 clones, with 85% to 95% observed a single time. Germline lookup yields CDR1 KGHSH and CDR2 LQKENI. V lost 5 bases, J lost 6 bases, and 10 bases lay in between. This CDR3 is built from 12 residues. This TCR came from a man between 18 and 35 years old in good health. The specimen sequenced was naive CD4+ T cells sorted from blood. The subset denotes: CD45RA+ positively selected. This chain connects TRBV18 to TRBJ1-1; D remains unclear. In nucleotides, the CDR3 is TGTGCCAGCTCAGTTCCGCGGGCTGAAGCTTTCTTT. It specifies CASSVPRAEAFF.